Listed here is a single T cell receptor beta chain. As yet, its antigen is unknown. This sample is part of a study of long-term antiretroviral therapy in people with HIV. Overall study results and limits: Clonotypes expanded prior to ART showed repertoire dominance at all sampled time points. Repertoires with HIV possessed tighter CDR3 length spans than those of controls. ART adherence, viral resistance and therapy changes were undocumented.

Running of the v3.0 immunoSEQ assay took place at survey level. Assay: immunoSEQ multiplex PCR; the TCRdb copy retains only in-frame clones and omits some. The table shows some 25,000 clones, with over 70% occurring only once. The CDR3 is made up of 15 amino acids. In germline, CDR1 is MDHEN, CDR2 SYDVKM. V was cut by 6 bases and J by 0 bases, with 9 bases left in between. PBMC samples from each donor numbered at least one pre-ART and at least two post-ART. The chain joins TRBV28 to TRBJ2-6; no reliable D call. The source material was unsorted PBMCs, sampled 3 years after starting antiretroviral therapy. The clonotype was recovered from a young man with HIV. Written as DNA, the CDR3 is TGTGCCAGCAGCCCAGAAAGCTCTGGGGCCAACGTCCTGACTTTC. Amino acids: CASSPESSGANVLTF.